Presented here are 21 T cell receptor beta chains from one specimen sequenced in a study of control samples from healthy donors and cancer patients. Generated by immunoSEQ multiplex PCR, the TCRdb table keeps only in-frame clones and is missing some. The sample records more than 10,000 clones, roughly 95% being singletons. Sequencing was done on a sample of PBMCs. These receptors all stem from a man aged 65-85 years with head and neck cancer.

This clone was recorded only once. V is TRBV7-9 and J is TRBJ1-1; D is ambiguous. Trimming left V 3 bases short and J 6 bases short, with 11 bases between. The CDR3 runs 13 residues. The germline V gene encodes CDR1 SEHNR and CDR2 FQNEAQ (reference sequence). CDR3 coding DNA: TGTGCCAGCAGCTTCACGGGTAGTTCTGAAGCTTTCTTT. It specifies CASSFTGSSEAFF.

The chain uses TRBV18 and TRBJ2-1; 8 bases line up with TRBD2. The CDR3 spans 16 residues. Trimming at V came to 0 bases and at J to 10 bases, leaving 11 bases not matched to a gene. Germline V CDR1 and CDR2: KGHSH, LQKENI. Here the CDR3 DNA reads TGTGCCAGCTCACCACCGGGGGGACTAGTGGGGCCCGAGCAGTTCTTC. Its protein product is CASSPPGGLVGPEQFF.

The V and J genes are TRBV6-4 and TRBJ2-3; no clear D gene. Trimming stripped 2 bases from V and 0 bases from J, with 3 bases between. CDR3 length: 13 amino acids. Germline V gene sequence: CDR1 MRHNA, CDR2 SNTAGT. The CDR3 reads CASSDQSTDTQYF. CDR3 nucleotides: TGTGCCAGCAGTGACCAAAGCACAGATACGCAGTATTTT.

The CDR3 spells CASSFERYTGELFF. CDR3 in DNA: TGTGCCAGCAGTTTCGAACGGTACACCGGGGAGCTGTTTTTT. This chain joins TRBV27 and TRBJ2-2; no clear D gene. With 3 bases removed from V and 3 bases from J, the gap between germline ends came to 8 bases. CDR1 is MNHEY, CDR2 SMNVEV, per germline (reference sequence). This CDR3 spans 14 amino acids.

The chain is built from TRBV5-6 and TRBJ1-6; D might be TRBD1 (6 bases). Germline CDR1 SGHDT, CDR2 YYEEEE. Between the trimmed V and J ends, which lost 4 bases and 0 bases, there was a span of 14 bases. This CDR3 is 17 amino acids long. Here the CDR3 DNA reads TGTGCCAGCAGCCCACCGACAGGCCGCTCCTATAATTCACCCCTCCACTTT. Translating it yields CASSPPTGRSYNSPLHF.

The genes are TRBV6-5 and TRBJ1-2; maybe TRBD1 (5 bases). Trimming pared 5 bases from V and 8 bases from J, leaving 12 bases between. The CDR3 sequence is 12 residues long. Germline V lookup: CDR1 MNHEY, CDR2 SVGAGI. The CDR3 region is CASSRAGGGYTF. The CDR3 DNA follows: TGTGCCAGCAGTAGGGCCGGGGGGGGCTACACCTTC.

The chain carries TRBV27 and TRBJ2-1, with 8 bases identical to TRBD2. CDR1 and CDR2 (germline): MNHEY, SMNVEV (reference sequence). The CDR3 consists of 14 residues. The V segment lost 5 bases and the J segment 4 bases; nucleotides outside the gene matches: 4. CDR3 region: CASSPLAGYNEQFF. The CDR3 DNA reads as TGTGCCAGCAGTCCCTTAGCGGGGTACAATGAGCAGTTCTTC.

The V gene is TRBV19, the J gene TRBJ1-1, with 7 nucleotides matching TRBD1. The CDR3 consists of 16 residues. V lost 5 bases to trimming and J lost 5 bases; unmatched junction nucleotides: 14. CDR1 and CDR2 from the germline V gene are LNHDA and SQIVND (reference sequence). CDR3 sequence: CASSATTGRRGTEAFF. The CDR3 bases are TGTGCCAGTAGTGCCACGACAGGGAGGAGAGGTACTGAAGCTTTCTTT.

The DNA of the CDR3 is TGTGCCAGCAGCAACTCGCGGGTCTCTGGAAACACCATATATTTT. Encoded protein: CASSNSRVSGNTIYF. The rearrangement uses TRBV6-5 and TRBJ1-3; no reliable D call. This CDR3 has 15 residues. V shed 6 bases and J shed 0 bases, with 12 bases lying between them. The germline CDR1 and CDR2 sequences are MNHEY and SVGAGI.

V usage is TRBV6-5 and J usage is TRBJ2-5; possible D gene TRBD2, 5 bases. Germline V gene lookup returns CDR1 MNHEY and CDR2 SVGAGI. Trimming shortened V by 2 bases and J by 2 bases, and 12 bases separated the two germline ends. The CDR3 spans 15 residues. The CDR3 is CASSYGRTRQETQYF. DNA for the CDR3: TGTGCCAGCAGTTACGGTAGGACTCGGCAAGAGACCCAGTACTTC.

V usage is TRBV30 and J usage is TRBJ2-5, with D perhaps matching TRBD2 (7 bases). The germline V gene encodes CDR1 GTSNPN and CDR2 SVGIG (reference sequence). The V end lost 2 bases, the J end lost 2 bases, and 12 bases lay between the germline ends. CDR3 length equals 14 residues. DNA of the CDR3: TGTGCCTGGAGTCTAGGGGGGGAACAAGAGACCCAGTACTTC. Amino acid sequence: CAWSLGGEQETQYF.

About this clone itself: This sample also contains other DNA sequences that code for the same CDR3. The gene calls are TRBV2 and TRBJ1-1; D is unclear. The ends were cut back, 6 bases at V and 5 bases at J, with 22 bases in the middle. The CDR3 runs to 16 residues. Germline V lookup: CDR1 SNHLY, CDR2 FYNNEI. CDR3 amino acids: CASSRSLMVVRTEAFF. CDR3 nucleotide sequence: TGTGCCAGCAGCCGATCACTGATGGTGGTGAGGACTGAAGCTTTCTTT.

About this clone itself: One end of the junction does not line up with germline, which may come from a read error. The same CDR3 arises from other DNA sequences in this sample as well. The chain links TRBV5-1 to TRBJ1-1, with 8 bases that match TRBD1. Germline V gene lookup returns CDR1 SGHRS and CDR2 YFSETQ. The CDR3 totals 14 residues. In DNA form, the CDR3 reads TGTGCCAGCAGCCCTGGACAGGGAGGTACTGAAGCTTTCTTT. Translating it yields CASSPGQGGTEAFF.

DNA for the CDR3: TGTGCCAGCAGCCTCGGGGGGCCGATCTCCCTTTACGAGCAGTACTTC. Translation: CASSLGGPISLYEQYF. This rearrangement joins TRBV5-5 to TRBJ2-7; D perhaps matches TRBD2 (7 bases). CDR1 is SGHKS and CDR2 is YYEKEE in the germline V gene (reference sequence). The CDR3 length is 16 residues. V dropped 4 bases and J dropped 4 bases, with 21 bases sitting between them.

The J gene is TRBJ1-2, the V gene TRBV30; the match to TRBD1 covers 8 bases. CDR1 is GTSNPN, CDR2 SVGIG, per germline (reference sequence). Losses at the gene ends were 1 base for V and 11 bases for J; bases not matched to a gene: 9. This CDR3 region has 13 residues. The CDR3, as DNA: TGTGCCTGGAGTGAGGCAGGGGGCCGTCTGTACACCTTC. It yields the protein CAWSEAGGRLYTF.

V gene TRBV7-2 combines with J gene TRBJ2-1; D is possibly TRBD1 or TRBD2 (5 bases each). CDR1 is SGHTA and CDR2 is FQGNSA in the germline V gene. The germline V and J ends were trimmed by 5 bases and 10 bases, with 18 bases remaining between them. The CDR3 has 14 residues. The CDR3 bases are TGTGCCAGCAGCCCCCCCGACTCCTGGGGGGAGCAGTTCTTC. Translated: CASSPPDSWGEQFF.

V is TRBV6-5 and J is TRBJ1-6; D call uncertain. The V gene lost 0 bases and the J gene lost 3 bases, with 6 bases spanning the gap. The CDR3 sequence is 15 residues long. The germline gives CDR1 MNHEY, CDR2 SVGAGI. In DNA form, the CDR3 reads TGTGCCAGCAGTTACTCTCGGCTCTATAATTCACCCCTCCACTTT. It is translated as CASSYSRLYNSPLHF.

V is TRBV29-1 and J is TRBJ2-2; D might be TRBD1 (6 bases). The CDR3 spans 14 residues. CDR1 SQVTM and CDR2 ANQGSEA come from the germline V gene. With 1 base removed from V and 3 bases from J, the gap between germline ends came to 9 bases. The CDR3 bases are TGCAGCGTTGAAGGGGACACTCACACCGGGGAGCTGTTTTTT. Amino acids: CSVEGDTHTGELFF.

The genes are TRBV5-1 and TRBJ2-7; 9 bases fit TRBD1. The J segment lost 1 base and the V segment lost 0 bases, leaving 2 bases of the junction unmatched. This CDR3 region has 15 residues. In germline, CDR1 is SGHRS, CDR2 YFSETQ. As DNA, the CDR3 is TGCGCCAGCAGCTTGGGGGGACAGGGTTCCTACGAGCAGTACTTC. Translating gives CASSLGGQGSYEQYF.

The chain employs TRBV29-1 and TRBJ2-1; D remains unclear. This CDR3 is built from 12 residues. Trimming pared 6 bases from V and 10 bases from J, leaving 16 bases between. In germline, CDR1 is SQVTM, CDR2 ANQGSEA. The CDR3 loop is CSVATTLPEQFF. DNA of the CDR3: TGCAGCGTAGCCACGACGCTCCCCGAGCAGTTCTTC.

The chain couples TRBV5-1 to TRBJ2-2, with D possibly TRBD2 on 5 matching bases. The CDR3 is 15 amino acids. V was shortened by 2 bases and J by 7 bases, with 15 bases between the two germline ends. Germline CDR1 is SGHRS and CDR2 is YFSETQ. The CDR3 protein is CASSFRGPLGGELFF. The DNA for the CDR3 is TGCGCCAGCAGCTTCCGAGGGCCTTTGGGCGGGGAGCTGTTTTTT.